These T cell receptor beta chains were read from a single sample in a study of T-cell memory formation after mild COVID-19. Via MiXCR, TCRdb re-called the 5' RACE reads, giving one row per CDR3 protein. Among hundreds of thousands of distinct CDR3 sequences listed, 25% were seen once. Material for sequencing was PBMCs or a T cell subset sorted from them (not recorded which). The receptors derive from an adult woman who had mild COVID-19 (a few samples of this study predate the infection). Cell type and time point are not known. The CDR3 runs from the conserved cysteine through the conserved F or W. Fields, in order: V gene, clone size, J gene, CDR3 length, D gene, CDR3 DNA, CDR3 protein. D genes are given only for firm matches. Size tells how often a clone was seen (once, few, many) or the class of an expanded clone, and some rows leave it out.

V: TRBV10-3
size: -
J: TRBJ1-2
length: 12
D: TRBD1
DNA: TGTGCCATCAGTAGGACAGGCCCTGGCTACACCTTC
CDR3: CAISRTGPGYTF

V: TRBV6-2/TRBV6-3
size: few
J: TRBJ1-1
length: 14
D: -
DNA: TGTGCCAGCAGTTCCGACAGGACCCAGCCTGAAGCTTTCTTT
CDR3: CASSSDRTQPEAFF

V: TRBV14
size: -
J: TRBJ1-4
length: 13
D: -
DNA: TGTGCCAGTTCGGGTGCAACTAATGAAAAACTGTTTTTT
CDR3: CASSGATNEKLFF

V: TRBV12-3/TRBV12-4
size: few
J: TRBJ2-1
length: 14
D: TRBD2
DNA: TGTGCCAGCAGTTCTAGCGGGGCCTACAATGAGCAGTTCTTC
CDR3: CASSSSGAYNEQFF

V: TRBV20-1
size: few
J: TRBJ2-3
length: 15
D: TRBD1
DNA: TGCAGTGCGAGGCCAGGGGGCGGTGGCTCAGATACGCAGTATTTT
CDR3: CSARPGGGGSDTQYF

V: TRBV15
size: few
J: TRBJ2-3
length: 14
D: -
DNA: TGTGCCACCAGCAGGGCAACAGGGTTAGATACGCAGTATTTT
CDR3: CATSRATGLDTQYF

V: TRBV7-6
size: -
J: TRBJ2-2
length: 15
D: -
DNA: TGTGCCAGCAGCGTCGTAAGGGGGTTCGGCGGGGAGCTGTTTTTT
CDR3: CASSVVRGFGGELFF

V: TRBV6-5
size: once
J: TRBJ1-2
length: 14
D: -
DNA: TGTGCCAGCAGAGGCTTACGGGGAACCTATGGCTACACCTTC
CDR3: CASRGLRGTYGYTF

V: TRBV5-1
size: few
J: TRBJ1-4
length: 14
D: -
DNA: TGCGCCAGCAGCTTGGTCGGCGGGAATGAAAAACTGTTTTTT
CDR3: CASSLVGGNEKLFF

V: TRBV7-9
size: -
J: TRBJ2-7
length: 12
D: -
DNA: TGTGCCAGCAGCACTACAGGGACCGAGCAGTACTTC
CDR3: CASSTTGTEQYF

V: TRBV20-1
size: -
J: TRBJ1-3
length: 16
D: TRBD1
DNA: TGCAGTGCTAGAACTAGACAGGGAGGCACTGGAAACACCATATATTTT
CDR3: CSARTRQGGTGNTIYF

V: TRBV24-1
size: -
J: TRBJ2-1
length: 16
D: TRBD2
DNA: TGTGCCACCAGCGCCGGGACTAGCGGGGACTACAATGAGCAGTTCTTC
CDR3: CATSAGTSGDYNEQFF

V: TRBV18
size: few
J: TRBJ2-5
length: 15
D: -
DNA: TGTGCCAGCTCACCAAGGGGCGCCGGACAAGAGACCCAGTACTTC
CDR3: CASSPRGAGQETQYF

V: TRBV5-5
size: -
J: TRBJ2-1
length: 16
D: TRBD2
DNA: TGTGCCAGCAGCTTGTTGCCTAGCGGGGGGAGAAATGAGCAGTTCTTC
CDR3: CASSLLPSGGRNEQFF

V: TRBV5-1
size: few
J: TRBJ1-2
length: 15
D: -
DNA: TGCGCCAGCAGCCTGTCGACAGGCCTAACCTATGGCTACACCTTC
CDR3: CASSLSTGLTYGYTF

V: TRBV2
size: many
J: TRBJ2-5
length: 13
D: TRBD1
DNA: TGTGCCAGCAAGGAGGACAGGGGTGAGACCCAGTACTTC
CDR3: CASKEDRGETQYF

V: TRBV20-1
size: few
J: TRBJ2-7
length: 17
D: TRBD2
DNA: TGCAGTGCTCTTCCGGGACTAGCGGGGCCTATCCCCTACGAGCAGTACTTC
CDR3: CSALPGLAGPIPYEQYF

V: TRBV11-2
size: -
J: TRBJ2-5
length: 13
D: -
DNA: TGTGCCAGCAGCTTAGAGGAACAAGAGACCCAGTACTTC
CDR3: CASSLEEQETQYF

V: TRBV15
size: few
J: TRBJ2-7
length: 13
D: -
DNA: TGTGCCACCAGCAGAGACGTGGAGCTCGAGCAGTACTTC
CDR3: CATSRDVELEQYF

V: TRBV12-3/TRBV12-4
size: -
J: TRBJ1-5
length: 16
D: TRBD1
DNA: TGTGCCAGCACCTTAGGGGACAGGGGATTCCGTCAGCCCCAGCATTTT
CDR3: CASTLGDRGFRQPQHF

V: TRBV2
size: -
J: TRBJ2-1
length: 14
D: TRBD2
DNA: TGTGCCAGCAGGGGACTAGCGGGAGCCCGCGAGCAGTTCTTC
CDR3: CASRGLAGAREQFF

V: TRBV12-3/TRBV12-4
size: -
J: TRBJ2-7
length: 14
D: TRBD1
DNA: TGTGCCAGCAGGGGGCAGGGGGCGAGGTACGAGCAGTACTTC
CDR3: CASRGQGARYEQYF

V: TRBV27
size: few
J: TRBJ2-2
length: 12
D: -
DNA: TGTGCCAGCAGTTTCCCCGGGGGGGAGCTGTTTTTT
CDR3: CASSFPGGELFF

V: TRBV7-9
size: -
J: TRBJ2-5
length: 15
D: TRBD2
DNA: TGTGCCAGCAGCTGGGGCGGGGGAAATCAAGAGACCCAGTACTTC
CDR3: CASSWGGGNQETQYF

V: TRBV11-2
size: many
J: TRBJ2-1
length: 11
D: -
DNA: TGTGCCAGCAGCTCGGGCCCCGTGGAGTTCTTC
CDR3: CASSSGPVEFF

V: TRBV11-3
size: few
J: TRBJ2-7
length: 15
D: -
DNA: TGTGCCAGCAGCACTCCTAGCGTTAGCTCCTACGAGCAGTACTTC
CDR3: CASSTPSVSSYEQYF